Listed here are 32 T cell receptor beta chains from one sample, sequenced in a study of blood T cell repertoires in COVID-19. Repertoires were generated with immunoSEQ multiplex PCR, while TCRdb's copy carries only in-frame clones and drops some. The sample lists some 360,000 clones, 70% to 90% occurring once. Sequences were obtained from peripheral blood. These receptors all stem from a woman aged 60-75 years with COVID-19, enrolled during active disease.

The chain employs TRBV30 and TRBJ2-1; D possibly corresponds to TRBD2 (5 bases). The CDR3 length is 12 residues. Germline assignment: CDR1 GTSNPN and CDR2 SVGIG (reference sequence). V shed 0 bases and J shed 9 bases, with 9 bases lying between them. CDR3 loop: CAWSVSVGEQFF. For the CDR3, the DNA is TGTGCCTGGAGTGTTAGCGTCGGTGAGCAGTTCTTC.

This clone was observed once. The chain joins TRBV18 to TRBJ2-5; 11 bases align to TRBD2. Germline V gene sequence: CDR1 KGHSH, CDR2 LQKENI. The CDR3 totals 17 residues. V lost 4 bases, J lost 0 bases, and 7 bases stayed unmatched. CDR3 nucleotide sequence: TGTGCCAGCTCACGAGAACTAGCGGGGGATCACCAAGAGACCCAGTACTTC. Amino acids: CASSRELAGDHQETQYF.

The chain carries TRBV27 and TRBJ2-2; 7 nucleotides align to TRBD1. This CDR3 is built from 16 residues. The V gene end was trimmed by 9 bases and the J gene end by 0 bases; junction bases not matched to a gene: 10. Germline CDR1 and CDR2: MNHEY and SMNVEV (reference sequence). CDR3 coding DNA: TGTGCCAGTTCCTCGGGAAGGGGGCCGAACACCGGGGAGCTGTTTTTT. This sequence encodes CASSSGRGPNTGELFF.

A few counts support this clone. The chain couples TRBV2 to TRBJ1-1; D is ambiguous. The CDR3 has 13 amino acids. V lost 7 bases and J 3 bases, leaving 12 bases between the germline ends. CDR1 is SNHLY, CDR2 FYNNEI, per germline. CDR3 protein: CASNLVSYTEAFF. The CDR3 DNA reads TGTGCCAGCAATCTTGTCTCCTACACTGAAGCTTTCTTT.

The V and J genes are TRBV7-6 and TRBJ2-5, with 9 nucleotides matching TRBD2. With 4 bases clipped from V and 1 base from J, the junction kept 7 bases outside the gene matches. The germline gives CDR1 SGHVS, CDR2 FNYEAQ. The CDR3 is made up of 16 amino acids. The CDR3 nucleotides are TGTGCCAGCAGCTCTCCTCGCGGGGGGGGCCAAGAGACCCAGTACTTC. It translates to CASSSPRGGGQETQYF.

This clone was detected only a few times. The chain combines TRBV5-4 with TRBJ1-2; 9 positions agree with TRBD1. V was pared by 4 bases and J by 6 bases, with 7 bases of the junction left unmatched. The CDR3 spans 14 residues. The germline V gene encodes CDR1 SGHNT and CDR2 YYREEE (reference sequence). As DNA, the CDR3 is TGTGCCAGCAGCCCTTTATGGACAGGGGATGGCTACACCTTC. Its translation: CASSPLWTGDGYTF.

The chain has TRBV6-6 and TRBJ2-3; D call uncertain. This CDR3 is 11 amino acids long. The V end lost 10 bases, the J end lost 0 bases, and 5 bases lay between the germline ends. The germline gives CDR1 MNHNY, CDR2 SVGAGI (reference sequence). CDR3 protein: CATTSTDTQYF. Written as DNA, the CDR3 is TGTGCCACAACAAGCACAGATACGCAGTATTTT.

The V and J genes are TRBV9 and TRBJ2-5; a weak D match, TRBD2 (6 bases). The V and J ends lost 4 bases and 2 bases respectively, with 18 bases between them. This CDR3 contains 16 residues. Germline CDR1 and CDR2: SGDLS and YYNGEE. In nucleotides, the CDR3 is TGTGCCAGCAGCCCTCAACCCGGGACTCCTCAAGAGACCCAGTACTTC. Encoded protein: CASSPQPGTPQETQYF.

The rearrangement links TRBV6-5 to TRBJ2-1, with D possibly being TRBD2 (5 bases). Per germline, CDR1 MNHEY and CDR2 SVGAGI. The CDR3 covers 15 residues. V was trimmed by 0 bases and J by 10 bases, leaving 16 bases between them. CDR3 sequence reads: CASSYSMTTPSEQFF. CDR3 bases: TGTGCCAGCAGTTACTCCATGACTACCCCGTCCGAGCAGTTCTTC.

The chain carries TRBV3-1 (or the pseudogene TRBV3-2) and TRBJ1-3; 11 nucleotides agree with TRBD1. Germline V gene sequence: CDR1 LGHDT, CDR2 YNNKEL (reference sequence). The CDR3 covers 17 residues. Trimming at V came to 4 bases and at J to 2 bases, leaving 7 bases not matched to a gene. The CDR3 loop reads CASSRGTGGLTGNTIYF. The CDR3 DNA is TGTGCCAGCAGCCGAGGGACAGGGGGATTAACTGGAAACACCATATATTTT.

The chain joins TRBV10-3 to TRBJ2-3; TRBD1 aligns across 9 bases. The CDR3 consists of 14 residues. The V gene's germline CDR1 is ENHRY and CDR2 SYGVKD. CDR3 bases: TGTTCGATTAAGGGACAGGGAGACGCAGATACGCAGTATTTT. Translating it yields CSIKGQGDADTQYF.

As regards this clone: This specimen includes other DNA sequences encoding the same CDR3. V gene TRBV6-5 combines with J gene TRBJ1-1, with TRBD1 matching over 9 bases. CDR3 length: 13 residues. The junction had 6 bases not matched to a gene; V was cut back by 8 bases and J by 5 bases. Germline V lookup: CDR1 MNHEY, CDR2 SVGAGI. The CDR3 loop is CASRGTGRTEAFF. CDR3 in DNA: TGTGCCAGCCGCGGGACAGGGCGTACTGAAGCTTTCTTT.

The chain couples TRBV5-1 to TRBJ2-3; the match to TRBD1 covers 8 bases. CDR1 and CDR2 (germline): SGHRS, YFSETQ. V lost 4 bases to trimming and J lost 5 bases; unmatched junction nucleotides: 3. This CDR3 region has 13 residues. The CDR3 sequence is CASSQGARDTQYF. The CDR3 DNA is TGCGCCAGCAGCCAGGGGGCGCGAGATACGCAGTATTTT.

This clone showed up just once. The chain joins TRBV2 to TRBJ2-7; TRBD2 aligns across 14 bases. Trimming took 10 bases from V and 7 from J; bases not matched to a gene: 9. The germline gives CDR1 SNHLY, CDR2 FYNNEI. The CDR3 is made up of 14 amino acids. CDR3: CANKRTSGGREQYF. The CDR3 DNA is TGTGCCAACAAAAGGACTAGCGGGGGGCGGGAGCAGTACTTC.

This chain connects TRBV20-1 to TRBJ1-1; 7 bases align to TRBD1. Germline V gene sequence: CDR1 DFQATT, CDR2 SNEGSKA (reference sequence). Trimming removed 3 bases from V and 2 bases from J; junction bases left unmatched: 6. CDR3 length: 14 amino acids. Here the CDR3 DNA reads TGCAGTGCTAGTCGAGGGACAGCCAACACTGAAGCTTTCTTT. Translation: CSASRGTANTEAFF.

V usage is TRBV24-1 and J usage is TRBJ2-3; D is undetermined. Germline lookup yields CDR1 KGHDR and CDR2 SFDVKD. V dropped 4 bases and J dropped 2 bases, with 9 bases sitting between them. The CDR3 sequence is 14 residues long. In nucleotides, the CDR3 is TGTGCCACCAGTGAAGCCTTTCCCACAGATACGCAGTATTTT. This translates into CATSEAFPTDTQYF.

This clone occurred a few times. The gene calls are TRBV7-9 and TRBJ2-7; 9 bases fit TRBD1. Germline trimming cut 7 bases from V and 4 bases from J; bases unmatched to any gene: 14. Germline V gives CDR1 SEHNR, CDR2 FQNEAQ (reference sequence). This CDR3 is 16 amino acids long. DNA for the CDR3: TGTGCCAGCACCCACCGCGTCACAGGGGGCTCGTACGAGCAGTACTTC. Translation gives CASTHRVTGGSYEQYF.

The chain recombines TRBV4-1 with TRBJ2-6; D remains unclear. This CDR3 is built from 15 residues. Germline V gene sequence: CDR1 MGHRA, CDR2 YSYEKL. With 2 bases removed from V and 4 bases from J, the gap between germline ends came to 9 bases. This CDR3 reads CASSQPYPGANVLTF. In DNA, the CDR3 is TGCGCCAGCAGCCAACCCTACCCAGGGGCCAACGTCCTGACTTTC.

V usage is TRBV6-4 and J usage is TRBJ1-3, with TRBD1 identical over 7 bases. The CDR3 sequence is 20 residues long. Germline CDR1 is MRHNA and CDR2 is SNTAGT. After removal of 2 bases from V and 5 bases from J, the junction contained 21 bases not matched to a gene. CDR3 loop: CASSDGSFIVDRVIRNTIYF. DNA of the CDR3: TGTGCCAGCAGTGACGGGTCCTTTATTGTTGACAGGGTCATAAGAAACACCATATATTTT.

The chain uses TRBV6-5 and TRBJ2-7, with 11 bases lining up with TRBD1. Unmatched junction bases numbered 7, after V lost 7 bases and J lost 5 bases. Germline assignment: CDR1 MNHEY and CDR2 SVGAGI. This CDR3 is 14 amino acids long. The CDR3 coding sequence is TGTGCCAGCATCTCCGGGGGACAGGGGGACGAGCAGTACTTC. Its translation is CASISGGQGDEQYF.

The chain combines TRBV11-2 with TRBJ2-5; no definite D call. In germline, CDR1 is SGHAT, CDR2 FQNNGV. CDR3 length: 17 residues. Trimming took off 5 bases at V and 2 bases at J, with 21 bases between the two ends. DNA of the CDR3: TGTGCCAGCAGCCCCCTGTTTGGTGGTCCTAAACAAGAGACCCAGTACTTC. Its translation: CASSPLFGGPKQETQYF.

The chain carries TRBV3-1 (or the pseudogene TRBV3-2) and TRBJ1-2, with D possibly TRBD1 on 6 matching bases. The germline V and J ends were trimmed by 4 bases and 3 bases, with 15 bases remaining between them. The CDR3 runs 15 residues. The germline V gene encodes CDR1 LGHDT and CDR2 YNNKEL (reference sequence). The CDR3 sequence is CASSPTRDNYYGYTF. DNA for the CDR3: TGTGCCAGCAGCCCGACCAGGGACAATTACTATGGCTACACCTTC.

J is TRBJ2-1 and V is TRBV7-8, with D possibly matching TRBD2 (6 bases). Germline values: CDR1 SGHVS, CDR2 FQNEAQ. Trimming left V 4 bases short and J 7 bases short, with 11 bases between. The CDR3 extends over 13 amino acids. CDR3 residues: CASSSMRGNEQFF. The CDR3 nucleotides read TGTGCCAGCAGCTCCATGCGGGGTAATGAGCAGTTCTTC.

The chain joins TRBV15 to TRBJ1-1; TRBD1 might be the D (5 bases). Germline V gives CDR1 LNHNV, CDR2 YYDKDF (reference sequence). Trimming removed 8 bases at V and 10 bases at J, with 20 bases between. This CDR3 contains 13 residues. The DNA of the CDR3 is TGTGCCACCGAGCGCGGGGGTTCTTCTCCAGCTTTCTTT. Translation gives CATERGGSSPAFF. Combining the CDR3 with reference TRBV15 and TRBJ1-1 gives the whole variable domain DAMVIQNPRYQVTQFGKPVTLSCSQTLNHNVMYWYQQKSSQAPKLLFHYYDKDFNNEADTPDNFQSRRPNTSFCFLDIRSPGLGDTAMYLCATERGGSSPAFFGQGTRLTVV.

The CDR3 region is CASAATPSFEQYF. CDR3 DNA: TGTGCCAGCGCCGCCACACCCAGTTTCGAGCAGTACTTC. The V gene is TRBV9, the J gene TRBJ2-7, with D hard to call. The CDR3 loop spans 13 amino acids. V was trimmed by 7 bases and J by 6 bases, leaving 17 bases between them. CDR1 and CDR2 from the germline V gene are SGDLS and YYNGEE.

This chain joins TRBV4-2 and TRBJ1-1; D is possibly TRBD1 (5 bases). The germline gives CDR1 LGHNA, CDR2 YNFKEQ. V was trimmed by 1 base and J by 10 bases, leaving 10 bases between them. There are 12 residues in the CDR3. The CDR3 DNA follows: TGTGCCAGCAGCCAAGCCCAGGGTGGAGCTTTCTTT. The encoded protein is CASSQAQGGAFF.

CDR3 nucleotide sequence: TGTGCCAGCTCACCCCCAGGGGGCGGCAATCAGCCCCAGCATTTT. Encoded protein: CASSPPGGGNQPQHF. The chain combines TRBV18 with TRBJ1-5; 8 bases fit TRBD1. Germline V gives CDR1 KGHSH, CDR2 LQKENI. J lost 2 bases, V lost 3 bases, and 3 bases had no gene match. This CDR3 is built from 15 residues.

The V gene is TRBV12-3 or TRBV12-4, the J gene TRBJ2-1; D unresolved. The CDR3 totals 13 residues. V lost 7 bases and J lost 4, with 11 bases in between. The CDR3 here is CASNTVLYNEQFF. In DNA, the CDR3 is TGTGCCAGCAACACAGTCTTATACAATGAGCAGTTCTTC.

The rearrangement links TRBV3-1 (or the pseudogene TRBV3-2) to TRBJ2-3, with 10 bases lining up with TRBD1. Germline CDR1 and CDR2: LGHDT and YNNKEL (reference sequence). V was pared by 6 bases and J by 7 bases, with 10 bases of the junction left unmatched. The CDR3 extends over 15 amino acids. The CDR3 is CASRHRDRGRNTQYF. The DNA for the CDR3 is TGTGCCAGCAGACACCGGGACAGGGGAAGGAATACGCAGTATTTT.

This rearrangement joins TRBV29-1 to TRBJ2-3; D is uncertain. CDR1 is SQVTM, CDR2 ANQGSEA, per germline. This CDR3 has 13 amino acids. Trimming left V 4 bases short and J 5 bases short, with 13 bases between. The CDR3 loop reads CSVGQVIGDTQYF. In DNA form, the CDR3 reads TGCAGCGTTGGGCAGGTGATTGGAGATACGCAGTATTTT.

The chain links TRBV19 to TRBJ1-1, with D hard to call. The CDR3 loop spans 15 amino acids. Trimming stripped 5 bases from V and 8 bases from J, with 21 bases between. Germline assignment: CDR1 LNHDA and CDR2 SQIVND (reference sequence). CDR3 coding DNA: TGTGCCAGTAGTTCTGGCCAGTGGGCAGGTTCCGAAGCTTTCTTT. Translated, it gives CASSSGQWAGSEAFF.

The V call is TRBV5-6, the J call TRBJ2-1, with 7 nucleotides matching TRBD2. From germline, CDR1 is SGHDT and CDR2 YYEEEE. The CDR3 extends over 16 amino acids. With 1 base clipped from V and 2 bases from J, the junction kept 6 bases outside the gene matches. The CDR3 region is CASSLWWGGAYNEQFF. The CDR3 bases are TGTGCCAGCAGCTTGTGGTGGGGGGGAGCCTACAATGAGCAGTTCTTC.